A single sample is the source of the 20 T cell receptor beta chains below, sequenced in a study of control samples from healthy donors and cancer patients. The protocol was immunoSEQ multiplex PCR, while the TCRdb copy is restricted to in-frame clones and leaves out a portion. The sample includes approximately 92,000 clones, roughly 93% of them seen just once. Sequencing was done on a sample of blood. The receptors derive from a woman aged 25 to 39 in good health.

The genes are TRBV12-2 and TRBJ1-6; TRBD1 was called by the table and not checked on the DNA. TRBV12-2 is a recognized pseudogene. The CDR3 runs 18 residues. The CDR3 DNA reads TGTGCAAGTCGCTTAGTCAGTTTCGGGGGACAGTTAAATTCACCCCTCCACTTT. Amino acid sequence: CASRLVSFGGQLNSPLHF.

V is TRBV25-1 and J is TRBJ2-7; 10 positions match TRBD1. In germline, CDR1 is MGHDK, CDR2 SYGVNS. The CDR3 has 14 residues. With 3 bases clipped from V and 7 bases from J, the junction kept 6 bases outside the gene matches. Here the CDR3 reads CASSDRQGAGEQYF. The CDR3, as DNA: TGTGCCAGCAGTGATAGACAGGGGGCTGGGGAGCAGTACTTC.

The V call is TRBV27, the J call TRBJ2-5; 7 nucleotides line up with TRBD1. The germline V gene encodes CDR1 MNHEY and CDR2 SMNVEV (reference sequence). Losses at the gene ends were 3 bases for V and 2 bases for J; bases not matched to a gene: 12. This CDR3 has 17 residues. The CDR3 DNA sequence: TGTGCCAGCAGTTTTCAACCGACAGGGTTATTTCAAGAGACCCAGTACTTC. It codes for CASSFQPTGLFQETQYF.

This sequence joins TRBV12-3 or TRBV12-4 and TRBJ2-7, with a tentative D call TRBD1 (6 bases). Trimming removed 6 bases at V and 3 bases at J, with 12 bases between. This CDR3 is 13 amino acids long. The CDR3: CASRRDTDYEQYF. In nucleotides, the CDR3 is TGTGCCAGCAGACGGGACACGGACTACGAGCAGTACTTC.

This chain connects TRBV2 to TRBJ2-1; D unresolved. CDR3 length equals 14 residues. Trimming left V 6 bases short and J 0 bases short, with 9 bases between. The V gene's germline CDR1 is SNHLY and CDR2 FYNNEI. CDR3 coding DNA: TGTGCCAGCAGCCAATTGAGCTCCTACAATGAGCAGTTCTTC. Amino acids: CASSQLSSYNEQFF.

The chain employs TRBV7-6 and TRBJ1-6; D is unclear. V lost 3 bases, J lost 6 bases, and 9 bases lay in between. The CDR3 length is 14 residues. Germline CDR1 reads SGHVS; CDR2 reads FNYEAQ. In DNA, the CDR3 is TGTGCCAGCAGCTTCTCCCAGGTTAATTCACCCCTCCACTTT. Translating it yields CASSFSQVNSPLHF.

This clone was observed once. The rearrangement links TRBV6-1 to TRBJ2-5, with a weak D call TRBD2 (5 bases). The length of the CDR3 is 11 residues. The germline V gene has CDR1 MNHNS and CDR2 SASEGT. V was trimmed by 3 bases and J by 7 bases, leaving 6 bases between them. The CDR3 nucleotides are TGTGCCAGCAGTGAGAGGGTGACCCAGTACTTC. The encoded protein is CASSERVTQYF.

This chain joins TRBV7-2 and TRBJ2-7; D ambiguous. The CDR3 has 11 residues. The ends were cut back, 4 bases at V and 6 bases at J, with 7 bases in the middle. The germline CDR1 and CDR2 sequences are SGHTA and FQGNSA. The CDR3 protein is CASSYRTEQYF. In nucleotides, the CDR3 is TGTGCCAGCAGCTATCGGACCGAGCAGTACTTC.

This chain connects TRBV28 to TRBJ2-3; D is unclear. The germline CDR1 and CDR2 sequences are MDHEN and SYDVKM. The CDR3 runs 15 residues. Trimming took off 7 bases at V and 2 bases at J, with 16 bases between the two ends. CDR3 loop: CASKSAAVTTDTQYF. The CDR3 coding sequence is TGTGCCAGCAAGTCTGCCGCGGTGACCACAGATACGCAGTATTTT.

The gene calls are TRBV14 and TRBJ2-1, with 9 nucleotides matching TRBD2. This CDR3 has 15 residues. Germline V gene sequence: CDR1 SGHDN, CDR2 FVKESK. V lost 2 bases, J lost 9 bases, and 8 bases stayed unmatched. The CDR3 reads CASSQSGGRGVEQFF. The DNA of the CDR3 is TGTGCCAGCAGCCAAAGCGGGGGGCGGGGAGTTGAGCAGTTCTTC. Drawing the rest from reference TRBV14 and TRBJ2-1, the complete variable domain is EAGVTQFPSHSVIEKGQTVTLRCDPISGHDNLYWYRRVMGKEIKFLLHFVKESKQDESGMPNNRFLAERTGGTYSTLKVQPAELEDSGVYFCASSQSGGRGVEQFFGPGTRLTVL.

This clone showed up just once. This sequence joins TRBV4-1 and TRBJ2-6, with a possible D match to TRBD1 (6 bases). The CDR3 sequence is 16 residues long. Germline V CDR1 and CDR2: MGHRA, YSYEKL. V gave up 2 bases and J gave up 4 bases, with 12 bases separating them. CDR3: CASSQLQGAGANVLTF. The CDR3 coding sequence is TGCGCCAGCAGCCAACTACAGGGCGCCGGGGCCAACGTCCTGACTTTC.

The chain recombines TRBV29-1 with TRBJ2-3; 8 positions agree with TRBD2. This CDR3 is 11 amino acids long. Germline assignment: CDR1 SQVTM and CDR2 ANQGSEA. The ends lost 6 bases at V and 6 bases at J; junction bases unmatched: 2. The CDR3 here is CSVGGADTQYF. The CDR3 nucleotides read TGCAGCGTCGGGGGGGCCGATACGCAGTATTTT.

J is TRBJ1-3 and V is TRBV15; D gene unclear. Trimming took off 0 bases at V and 2 bases at J, with 8 bases between the two ends. The length of the CDR3 is 15 residues. In germline, CDR1 is LNHNV, CDR2 YYDKDF (reference sequence). CDR3 sequence reads: CATSREEAAGNTIYF. DNA for the CDR3: TGTGCCACCAGCAGAGAGGAAGCAGCTGGAAACACCATATATTTT.

The chain links TRBV28 to TRBJ2-1; D uncertain. CDR3 length equals 14 residues. Germline V gene lookup returns CDR1 MDHEN and CDR2 SYDVKM. The V end was cut by 4 bases, the J end by 0 bases, with 7 bases between. The CDR3 region is CASSSPASYNEQFF. CDR3 nucleotides: TGTGCCAGCAGTTCCCCTGCCTCCTACAATGAGCAGTTCTTC.

The chain combines TRBV4-1 with TRBJ1-2, with unresolved D. The CDR3 is 15 residues long. The germline V gene has CDR1 MGHRA and CDR2 YSYEKL. Trimming left V 1 base short and J 3 bases short, with 12 bases between. The CDR3 spells CASSQATVMDYGYTF. The CDR3 nucleotides read TGCGCCAGCAGCCAAGCCACAGTTATGGACTATGGCTACACCTTC.

This clone was seen just once. The chain carries TRBV25-1 and TRBJ1-2, with TRBD1 identical over 8 bases. CDR3 length: 17 amino acids. The V segment lost 3 bases and the J segment 4 bases; nucleotides outside the gene matches: 13. The germline V gene has CDR1 MGHDK and CDR2 SYGVNS. The CDR3 region is CASSDILTGQDIYGYTF. The CDR3 bases are TGTGCCAGCAGTGATATTCTCACGGGACAGGATATCTATGGCTACACCTTC.

The chain uses TRBV5-6 and TRBJ2-5; D is uncertain. The CDR3 is 15 amino acids. CDR1 and CDR2 from the germline V gene are SGHDT and YYEEEE. Trimming removed 3 bases at V and 9 bases at J, with 21 bases between. The CDR3 sequence is CASSYGDGLVGAQYF. DNA of the CDR3: TGTGCCAGCAGCTACGGCGACGGCCTAGTTGGGGCCCAGTACTTC.

The chain joins TRBV19 to TRBJ1-1; D uncertain. Germline V CDR1 and CDR2: LNHDA, SQIVND (reference sequence). The CDR3 runs 13 residues. V was shortened by 5 bases and J by 4 bases, with 11 bases between the two germline ends. The chain's CDR3 is CASSEGFGTEAFF. CDR3 DNA: TGTGCCAGTAGTGAAGGGTTTGGCACTGAAGCTTTCTTT.

Here the CDR3 DNA reads TGTGCCAGCAGCTTCCGGGACGGAGCCGACTTTTTTAACTATGGCTACACCTTC. Translation: CASSFRDGADFFNYGYTF. The rearrangement links TRBV7-9 to TRBJ1-2, with D possibly TRBD1 on 5 matching bases. There are 18 residues in the CDR3. Trimming took off 3 bases at V and 1 base at J, with 21 bases between the two ends. Germline values: CDR1 SEHNR, CDR2 FQNEAQ (reference sequence). The whole variable domain, filled in from reference TRBV7-9 and TRBJ1-2, reads DTGVSQNPRHKITKRGQNVTFRCDPISEHNRLYWYRQTLGQGPEFLTYFQNEAQLEKSRLLSDRFSAERPKGSFSTLEIQRTEQGDSAMYLCASSFRDGADFFNYGYTFGSGTRLTVV.

The chain combines TRBV20-1 with TRBJ2-5, with 7 positions matching TRBD1. Germline V gives CDR1 DFQATT, CDR2 SNEGSKA (reference sequence). The junction had 5 bases not matched to a gene; V was cut back by 8 bases and J by 5 bases. The CDR3 consists of 11 residues. This CDR3 is CSPGGWETQYF. CDR3 bases: TGCAGTCCAGGGGGTTGGGAGACCCAGTACTTC.